This T cell receptor (beta chain) comes out of a study of blood T cell repertoires in COVID-19. Repertoires were generated with immunoSEQ multiplex PCR, while TCRdb's copy carries only in-frame clones and drops some. The sample holds 200,000 to 250,000 clones, almost 85% seen once. There are 14 residues in the CDR3. With 5 bases clipped from V and 11 bases from J, the junction kept 10 bases outside the gene matches. Germline V gene lookup returns CDR1 MNHEY and CDR2 SVGAGI. Source material: PBMCs or T cells enriched from blood (not recorded which). The sequence was obtained from a man aged 40-49 years who had recovered from COVID-19. The rearrangement joins TRBV6-5 to TRBJ2-1; 9 bases fit TRBD1. CDR3 region: CASSKPGQGTQQFF. CDR3 nucleotide sequence: TGTGCCAGCAGTAAACCGGGACAGGGAACACAGCAGTTCTTC.